This TCR beta chain came from a study of cytomegalovirus exposure and HLA in healthy donors. A multiplex PCR was run with 60 Vbeta primers and 13 Jbeta primers. Profiling relied on immunoSEQ multiplex PCR, and the TCRdb table lists in-frame clones only, not all of them. The sample holds more than 140,000 clones; around 80% are singletons and the top ten take 1.9%. V gave up 4 bases and J gave up 3 bases, with 7 bases separating them. Germline CDR1 reads SEHNR; CDR2 reads FQNEAQ (reference sequence). This CDR3 contains 13 residues. J is TRBJ1-5 and V is TRBV7-9; no firm D call. The sequence was collected from a middle-aged woman in good health and CMV-seronegative. The sequenced sample was PBMCs. The CDR3 loop reads CASSSQNNQPQHF. The CDR3 DNA sequence: TGTGCCAGCAGCTCACAAAACAATCAGCCCCAGCATTTT.